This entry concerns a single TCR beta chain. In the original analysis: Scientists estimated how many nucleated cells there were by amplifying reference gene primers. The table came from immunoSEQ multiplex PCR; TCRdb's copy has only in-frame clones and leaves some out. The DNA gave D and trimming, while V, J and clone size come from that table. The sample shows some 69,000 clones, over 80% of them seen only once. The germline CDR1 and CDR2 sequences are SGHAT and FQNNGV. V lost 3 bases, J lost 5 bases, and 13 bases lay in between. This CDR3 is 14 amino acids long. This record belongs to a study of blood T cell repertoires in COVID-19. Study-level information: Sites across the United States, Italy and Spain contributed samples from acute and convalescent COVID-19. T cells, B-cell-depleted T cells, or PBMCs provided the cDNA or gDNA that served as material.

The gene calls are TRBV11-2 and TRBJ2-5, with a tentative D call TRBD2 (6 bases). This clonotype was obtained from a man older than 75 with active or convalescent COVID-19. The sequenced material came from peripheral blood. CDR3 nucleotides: TGTGCCAGCAGCTTCCATGGGGGGAGTGAGACCCAGTACTTC. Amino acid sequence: CASSFHGGSETQYF.